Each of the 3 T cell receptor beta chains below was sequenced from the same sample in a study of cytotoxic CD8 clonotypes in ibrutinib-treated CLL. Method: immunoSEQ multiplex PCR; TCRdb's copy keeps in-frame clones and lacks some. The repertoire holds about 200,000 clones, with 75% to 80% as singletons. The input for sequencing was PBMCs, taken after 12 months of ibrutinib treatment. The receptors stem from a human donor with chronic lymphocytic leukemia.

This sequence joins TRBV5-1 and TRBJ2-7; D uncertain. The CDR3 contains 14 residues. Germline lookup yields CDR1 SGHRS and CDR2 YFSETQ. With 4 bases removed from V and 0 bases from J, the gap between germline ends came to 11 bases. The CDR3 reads CASSPDGSSYEQYF. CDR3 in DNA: TGCGCCAGCAGCCCGGATGGCAGCTCCTACGAGCAGTACTTC.

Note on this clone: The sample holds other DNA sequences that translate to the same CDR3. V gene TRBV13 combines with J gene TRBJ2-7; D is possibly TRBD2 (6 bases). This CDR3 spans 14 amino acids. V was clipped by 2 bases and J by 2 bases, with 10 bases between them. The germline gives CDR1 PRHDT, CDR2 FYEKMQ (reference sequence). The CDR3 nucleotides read TGTGCCAGCAGCTTAAGGACGGGGGCCTACGAGCAGTACTTC. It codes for CASSLRTGAYEQYF. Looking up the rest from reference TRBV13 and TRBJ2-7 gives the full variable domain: AAGVIQSPRHLIKEKRETATLKCYPIPRHDTVYWYQQGPGQDPQFLISFYEKMQSDKGSIPDRFSAQQFSDYHSELNMSSLELGDSALYFCASSLRTGAYEQYFGPGTRLTVT.

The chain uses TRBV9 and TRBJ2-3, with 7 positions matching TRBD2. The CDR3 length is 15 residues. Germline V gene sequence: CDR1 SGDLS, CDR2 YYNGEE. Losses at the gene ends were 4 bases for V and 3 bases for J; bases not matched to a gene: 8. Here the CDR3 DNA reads TGTGCCAGCAGCTCCCGAGCGGGGATGACAGATACGCAGTATTTT. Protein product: CASSSRAGMTDTQYF.